These 23 T cell receptor beta chains came from one sample sequenced in a study of blood T cell repertoires in COVID-19 (dated by TCRdb to about 2020). The library came from the immunoSEQ multiplex PCR assay. Not all clones reach the TCRdb copy of this immuneACCESS table, which keeps in-frame sequences only. Checked studies attribute under half of the gap to unresolved V genes and leave the rest unexplained. This sample comprises more than 250,000 clones, nearly 90% of them detected only once. Approximately 5% of the sample is in the top ten clones. Sequenced material: PBMCs or T cells enriched from blood (not recorded which). The receptors derive from a woman aged 25 to 39 who had recovered from COVID-19.

The CDR3 DNA sequence: TGCGCCAGCAGCCTCTCGGGACAGCCTAACTATGGCTACACCTTC. It translates to CASSLSGQPNYGYTF. The V call is TRBV4-1, the J call TRBJ1-2; 7 bases fit TRBD1. The CDR3 spans 15 residues. CDR1 is MGHRA and CDR2 is YSYEKL in the germline V gene. The V and J ends lost 4 bases and 0 bases, in that order; junction bases with no gene match: 5.

The chain uses TRBV25-1 and TRBJ2-5; no clear D. The CDR3 has 11 amino acids. V was shortened by 3 bases and J by 5 bases, with 4 bases between the two germline ends. Germline values: CDR1 MGHDK, CDR2 SYGVNS. CDR3 in amino acids: CASSDRETQYF. The DNA for the CDR3 is TGTGCCAGCAGTGACCGGGAGACCCAGTACTTC.

The rearrangement links TRBV30 to TRBJ2-2, with 10 positions matching TRBD2. This CDR3 is 18 amino acids long. Trimming took 5 bases from V and 2 from J; bases not matched to a gene: 14. Germline V CDR1 and CDR2: GTSNPN, SVGIG (reference sequence). CDR3 sequence (DNA): TGTGCCTGGGCTATGCGAACTAGCGGGGCTCTAAACACCGGGGAGCTGTTTTTT. It translates to CAWAMRTSGALNTGELFF.

The CDR3 protein is CASSLVGLGTDTQYF. The CDR3 region has the DNA TGCGCCAGCAGCTTAGTGGGTCTAGGCACAGATACGCAGTATTTT. This chain joins TRBV5-1 and TRBJ2-3; the D is unclear. CDR1 and CDR2 (germline): SGHRS, YFSETQ. V lost 2 bases and J lost 1, with 11 bases in between. This CDR3 is 15 amino acids long. Supplemented by reference TRBV5-1 and TRBJ2-3, the full variable domain reads KAGVTQTPRYLIKTRGQQVTLSCSPISGHRSVSWYQQTPGQGLQFLFEYFSETQRNKGNFPGRFSGRQFSNSRSEMNVSTLELGDSALYLCASSLVGLGTDTQYFGPGTRLTVL.

CDR3 nucleotide sequence: TGTGCCAGCTCCCCCTCCGGGGGCTATGGCTACACCTTC. It specifies CASSPSGGYGYTF. The chain uses TRBV18 and TRBJ1-2, with a tentative D call TRBD1 (5 bases). Germline values: CDR1 KGHSH, CDR2 LQKENI. The germline V and J ends were trimmed by 6 bases and 4 bases, with 12 bases remaining between them. The CDR3 runs 13 residues.

The rearrangement joins TRBV6-4 to TRBJ1-1, with 9 nucleotides matching TRBD1. CDR3 length: 15 amino acids. V was clipped by 3 bases and J by 4 bases; unmatched bases: 6. Germline V gene lookup returns CDR1 MRHNA and CDR2 SNTAGT. CDR3 in amino acids: CASSERQGGGTEAFF. The CDR3 DNA reads as TGTGCCAGCAGTGAAAGACAGGGGGGGGGCACTGAAGCTTTCTTT.

V is TRBV3-1 (or the pseudogene TRBV3-2) and J is TRBJ1-4, with 11 bases fitting TRBD1. This CDR3 spans 18 amino acids. Trimming removed 5 bases from V and 0 bases from J; junction bases left unmatched: 8. The germline CDR1 and CDR2 sequences are LGHDT and YNNKEL (reference sequence). The CDR3 here is CASSIRGQGVATNEKLFF. Here the CDR3 DNA reads TGTGCCAGCAGCATCCGGGGACAGGGGGTTGCAACTAATGAAAAACTGTTTTTT.

CDR3 DNA: TGCGCCAGCAGCCAAGTTGGGGCCACTAATGAAAAACTGTTTTTT. It specifies CASSQVGATNEKLFF. This chain links TRBV4-1 with TRBJ1-4; possible D gene TRBD1, 5 bases. This CDR3 is built from 15 residues. The germline gives CDR1 MGHRA, CDR2 YSYEKL. With 1 base removed from V and 2 bases from J, the gap between germline ends came to 8 bases.

This clone was observed a handful of times. The chain combines TRBV28 with TRBJ2-7; D is perhaps TRBD2 (5 bases). Germline CDR1 reads MDHEN; CDR2 reads SYDVKM. V was shortened by 6 bases and J by 11 bases, with 11 bases between the two germline ends. CDR3 length equals 10 residues. This CDR3 reads CASRAEVEYF. In DNA, the CDR3 is TGTGCCAGCAGAGCGGAGGTGGAGTACTTC. The whole variable domain, remainder taken from reference TRBV28 and TRBJ2-7, is DVKVTQSSRYLVKRTGEKVFLECVQDMDHENMFWYRQDPGLGLRLIYFSYDVKMKEKGDIPEGYSVSREKKERFSLILESASTNQTSMYLCASRAEVEYFGPGTRLTVT.

The V call is TRBV27, the J call TRBJ1-4; 10 nucleotides align to TRBD1. The J segment lost 8 bases and the V segment lost 5 bases, leaving 8 bases of the junction unmatched. This CDR3 region has 15 residues. Per germline, CDR1 MNHEY and CDR2 SMNVEV (reference sequence). This CDR3 is CASSIAGTGAEKLFF. The CDR3, as DNA: TGTGCCAGCAGTATCGCCGGGACAGGGGCCGAAAAACTGTTTTTT.

The chain uses TRBV7-9 and TRBJ1-1; no reliable D call. The CDR3 totals 14 residues. Per germline, CDR1 SEHNR and CDR2 FQNEAQ (reference sequence). V lost 7 bases, J lost 1 base, and 13 bases lay in between. This CDR3 reads CASTPLRENTEAFF. The CDR3 DNA is TGTGCCAGCACCCCTTTACGGGAGAACACTGAAGCTTTCTTT.

This chain uses TRBV5-1 with TRBJ1-5, with D tentatively TRBD1 (6 bases). V lost 4 bases and J 2 bases, leaving 19 bases between the germline ends. This CDR3 contains 17 residues. Germline assignment: CDR1 SGHRS and CDR2 YFSETQ. CDR3 nucleotide sequence: TGCGCCAGCAGCCCCGACCCTACAGGGTTGGGCAATCAGCCCCAGCATTTT. Translating it yields CASSPDPTGLGNQPQHF.

The CDR3 is CASSLEPGGQETQYF. The CDR3 nucleotides are TGCGCCAGCAGCTTGGAGCCGGGGGGGCAAGAGACCCAGTACTTC. This rearrangement joins TRBV5-1 to TRBJ2-5, with 8 bases lining up with TRBD2. Germline values: CDR1 SGHRS, CDR2 YFSETQ. There are 15 residues in the CDR3. V dropped 0 bases and J dropped 2; count of bases not matched to a gene: 3.

This clone was detected only a few times. In the same sample, other DNA sequences code for this CDR3. The chain couples TRBV19 to TRBJ1-1; possible D gene TRBD1, 5 bases. This CDR3 is built from 13 residues. The V and J ends lost 5 bases and 4 bases respectively, with 11 bases between them. Germline V gives CDR1 LNHDA, CDR2 SQIVND (reference sequence). CDR3 DNA sequence: TGTGCCAGTAGTCCGCGGGGCGGCACTGAAGCTTTCTTT. This codes for CASSPRGGTEAFF. Together with reference TRBV19 and TRBJ1-1, the CDR3 gives the full variable domain: DGGITQSPKYLFRKEGQNVTLSCEQNLNHDAMYWYRQDPGQGLRLIYYSQIVNDFQKGDIAEGYSVSREKKESFPLTVTSAQKNPTAFYLCASSPRGGTEAFFGQGTRLTVV.

This clone has a single count. The chain employs TRBV19 and TRBJ1-4; no definite D call. V shed 5 bases and J shed 5 bases, with 6 bases lying between them. This CDR3 has 12 residues. Germline CDR1 reads LNHDA; CDR2 reads SQIVND (reference sequence). CDR3 loop: CASSLSNEKLFF. CDR3 coding DNA: TGTGCCAGTAGTTTGAGCAATGAAAAACTGTTTTTT.

The chain employs TRBV7-2 and TRBJ2-7, with 7 nucleotides matching TRBD1. Per germline, CDR1 SGHTA and CDR2 FQGNSA. Germline trimming cut 6 bases from V and 3 bases from J; bases unmatched to any gene: 11. The CDR3 totals 15 residues. The CDR3 reads CASSLTTGLLYEQYF. In DNA form, the CDR3 reads TGTGCCAGCAGTTTAACGACAGGGCTCCTCTACGAGCAGTACTTC.

This chain links TRBV18 with TRBJ1-2; 7 nucleotides line up with TRBD1. The CDR3 totals 14 residues. V shed 3 bases, J shed 6 bases, and the junction held 7 bases outside the gene matches. The germline V gene encodes CDR1 KGHSH and CDR2 LQKENI. The CDR3: CASSPGQVWDGYTF. The CDR3 DNA follows: TGTGCCAGCTCACCCGGACAGGTCTGGGATGGCTACACCTTC.

The rearrangement uses TRBV9 and TRBJ1-6; D is unclear. CDR1 is SGDLS, CDR2 YYNGEE, per germline. The V gene lost 0 bases and the J gene lost 7 bases, with 11 bases spanning the gap. The CDR3 runs 15 residues. CDR3 sequence reads: CASSVEAGINSPLHF. In nucleotides, the CDR3 is TGTGCCAGCAGCGTAGAGGCAGGAATAAATTCACCCCTCCACTTT.

This chain connects TRBV21-1 to TRBJ1-2; the table's D gene call, TRBD1, was not cross checked with the DNA. TRBV21-1 is termed a pseudogene. The CDR3 length is 16 residues. The CDR3: CASSRKGRGLCYGYTF. The CDR3 DNA is TGTGCCAGCAGCAGAAAGGGCAGGGGGCTCTGCTATGGCTACACCTTC.

The chain employs TRBV24-1 and TRBJ1-1; unclear D gene. The germline V and J ends were trimmed by 3 bases and 0 bases, with 4 bases remaining between them. There are 13 residues in the CDR3. Looked up from germline, CDR1 is KGHDR and CDR2 is SFDVKD. Here the CDR3 DNA reads TGTGCCACCAGTGATAATATGAACACTGAAGCTTTCTTT. Translating it yields CATSDNMNTEAFF.

J is TRBJ1-1 and V is TRBV18; D not resolved. The length of the CDR3 is 13 residues. With 0 bases removed from V and 7 bases from J, the gap between germline ends came to 9 bases. Germline V gene sequence: CDR1 KGHSH, CDR2 LQKENI. This CDR3 is CASSPPYGVEAFF. DNA of the CDR3: TGTGCCAGCTCACCACCGTACGGGGTTGAAGCTTTCTTT. Using reference TRBV18 and TRBJ1-1 for the parts outside the CDR3, the full variable domain is NAGVMQNPRHLVRRRGQEARLRCSPMKGHSHVYWYRQLPEEGLKFMVYLQKENIIDESGMPKERFSAEFPKEGPSILRIQQVVRGDSAAYFCASSPPYGVEAFFGQGTRLTVV.

The rearrangement links TRBV19 to TRBJ2-3; 11 bases line up with TRBD2. V dropped 1 base and J dropped 1; count of bases not matched to a gene: 1. This CDR3 contains 16 residues. Germline assignment: CDR1 LNHDA and CDR2 SQIVND (reference sequence). The CDR3 spells CASSIGSGGGTDTQYF. CDR3 bases: TGTGCCAGTAGTATAGGTAGCGGGGGGGGCACAGATACGCAGTATTTT.

This clone was found once. CDR3: CAINNQRGGPETQYF. Written as DNA, the CDR3 is TGTGCCATCAACAACCAGCGGGGGGGCCCGGAGACCCAGTACTTC. The chain joins TRBV10-3 to TRBJ2-5; 10 nucleotides align to TRBD2. Germline CDR1 ENHRY, CDR2 SYGVKD. V shed 7 bases, J shed 5 bases, and the junction held 10 bases outside the gene matches. The CDR3 has 15 residues.